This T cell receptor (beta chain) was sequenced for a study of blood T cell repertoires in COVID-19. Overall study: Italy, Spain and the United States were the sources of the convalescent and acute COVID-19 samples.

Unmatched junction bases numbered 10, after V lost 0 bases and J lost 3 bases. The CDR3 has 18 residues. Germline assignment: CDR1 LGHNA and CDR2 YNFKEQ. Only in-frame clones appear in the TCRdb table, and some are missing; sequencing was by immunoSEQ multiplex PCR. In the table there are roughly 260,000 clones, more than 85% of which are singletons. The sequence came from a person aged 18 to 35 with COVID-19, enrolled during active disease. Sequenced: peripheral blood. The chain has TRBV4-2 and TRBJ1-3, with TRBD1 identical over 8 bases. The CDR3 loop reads CASSQEGEQGAGGNTIYF. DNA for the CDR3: TGTGCCAGCAGCCAAGAAGGGGAGCAGGGGGCTGGTGGAAACACCATATATTTT.